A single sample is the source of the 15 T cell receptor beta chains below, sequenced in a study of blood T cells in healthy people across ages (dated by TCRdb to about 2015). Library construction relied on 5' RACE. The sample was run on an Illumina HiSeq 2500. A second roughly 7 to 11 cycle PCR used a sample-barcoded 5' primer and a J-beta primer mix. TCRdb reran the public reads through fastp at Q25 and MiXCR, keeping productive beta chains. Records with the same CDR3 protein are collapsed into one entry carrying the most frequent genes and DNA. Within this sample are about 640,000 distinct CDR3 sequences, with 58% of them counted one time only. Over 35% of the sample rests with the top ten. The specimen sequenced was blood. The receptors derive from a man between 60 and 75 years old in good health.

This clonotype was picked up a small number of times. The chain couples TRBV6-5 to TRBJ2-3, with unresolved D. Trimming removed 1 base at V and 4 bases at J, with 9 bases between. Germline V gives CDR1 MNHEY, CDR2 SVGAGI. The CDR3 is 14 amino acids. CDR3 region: CASSYYQRADTQYF. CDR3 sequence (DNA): TGTGCCAGCAGTTACTATCAGCGTGCAGATACGCAGTATTTT.

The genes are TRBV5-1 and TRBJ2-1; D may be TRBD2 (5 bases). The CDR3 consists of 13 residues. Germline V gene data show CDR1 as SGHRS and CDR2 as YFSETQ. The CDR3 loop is CVSRGSTYNEQFF. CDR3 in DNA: TGCGTATCTAGAGGGTCCACCTACAATGAGCAGTTCTTC.

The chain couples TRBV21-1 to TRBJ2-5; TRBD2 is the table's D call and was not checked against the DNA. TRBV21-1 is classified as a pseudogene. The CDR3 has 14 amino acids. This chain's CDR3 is CASSKLAGAREQYF. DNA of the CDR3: TGTGCCAGCAGCAAACTAGCGGGGGCTAGGGAGCAGTACTTC.

CDR3 protein: CASSESARSYNEQFF. The CDR3 region has the DNA TGTGCCAGCAGTGAAAGCGCCCGCTCCTACAATGAGCAGTTCTTC. The chain links TRBV2 to TRBJ2-1; no reliable D call. The length of the CDR3 is 15 residues. V gave up 2 bases and J gave up 0 bases, with 8 bases separating them. Germline values: CDR1 SNHLY, CDR2 FYNNEI. Full variable domain (rest looked up from reference TRBV2 and TRBJ2-1): EPEVTQTPSHQVTQMGQEVILRCVPISNHLYFYWYRQILGQKVEFLVSFYNNEISEKSEIFDDQFSVERPDGSNFTLKIRSTKLEDSAMYFCASSESARSYNEQFFGPGTRLTVL.

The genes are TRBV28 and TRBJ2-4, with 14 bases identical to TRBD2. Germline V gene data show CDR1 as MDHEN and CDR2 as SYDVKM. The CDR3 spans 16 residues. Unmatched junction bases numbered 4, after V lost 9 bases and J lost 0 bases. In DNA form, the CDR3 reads TGTGCCAGTAGACTAGCGGGGGGGGTAGCCAAAAACATTCAGTACTTC. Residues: CASRLAGGVAKNIQYF. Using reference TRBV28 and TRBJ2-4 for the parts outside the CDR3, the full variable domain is DVKVTQSSRYLVKRTGEKVFLECVQDMDHENMFWYRQDPGLGLRLIYFSYDVKMKEKGDIPEGYSVSREKKERFSLILESASTNQTSMYLCASRLAGGVAKNIQYFGAGTRLSVL.

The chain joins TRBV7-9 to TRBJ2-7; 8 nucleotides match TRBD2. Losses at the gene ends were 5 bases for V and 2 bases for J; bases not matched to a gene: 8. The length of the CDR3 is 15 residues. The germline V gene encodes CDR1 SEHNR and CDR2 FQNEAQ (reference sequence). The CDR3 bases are TGTGCCAGCAGCCCGGGAGGGCAGGGGACCTACGAGCAGTACTTC. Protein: CASSPGGQGTYEQYF.

DNA of the CDR3: TGCGCCAGCAGCCAGGTACGGGGGAATGAGCAGTACTTC. It codes for CASSQVRGNEQYF. V usage is TRBV4-1 and J usage is TRBJ2-5, with a weak D call TRBD2 (6 bases). Germline loops: CDR1 MGHRA, CDR2 YSYEKL. The V and J ends lost 3 bases and 11 bases respectively, with 16 bases between them. The CDR3 runs to 13 residues.

The CDR3, as DNA: TGTGCCAGCAGCTCTACAGGGGTCTACAATGAGCAGTTCTTC. Translating gives CASSSTGVYNEQFF. The chain is built from TRBV11-2 and TRBJ2-1, with TRBD1 matching over 7 bases. Trimming at V came to 4 bases and at J to 3 bases, leaving 3 bases not matched to a gene. This CDR3 has 14 amino acids. The V gene's germline CDR1 is SGHAT and CDR2 FQNNGV.

The CDR3 coding sequence is TGTGCCAGCAGCCCCGGTGGGGCCAACGTCCTGACTTTC. Amino acids: CASSPGGANVLTF. The chain has TRBV2 and TRBJ2-6; D unclear. The V end was cut by 6 bases, the J end by 3 bases, with 6 bases between. The CDR3 runs 13 residues. CDR1 is SNHLY, CDR2 FYNNEI, per germline. Looking up the rest from reference TRBV2 and TRBJ2-6 gives the full variable domain: EPEVTQTPSHQVTQMGQEVILRCVPISNHLYFYWYRQILGQKVEFLVSFYNNEISEKSEIFDDQFSVERPDGSNFTLKIRSTKLEDSAMYFCASSPGGANVLTFGAGSRLTVL.

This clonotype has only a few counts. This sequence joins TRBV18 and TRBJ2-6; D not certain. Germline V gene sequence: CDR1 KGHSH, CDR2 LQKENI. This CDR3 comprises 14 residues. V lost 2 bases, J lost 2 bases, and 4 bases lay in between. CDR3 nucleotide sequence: TGTGCCAGCTCACCATCGGCTGGGGCCAACGTCCTGACTTTC. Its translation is CASSPSAGANVLTF.

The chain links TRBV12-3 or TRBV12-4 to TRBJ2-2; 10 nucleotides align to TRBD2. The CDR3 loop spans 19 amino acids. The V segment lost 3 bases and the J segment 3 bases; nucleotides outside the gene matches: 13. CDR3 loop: CASSFLPGAGGPHTGELFF. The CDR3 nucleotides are TGTGCCAGCAGTTTTCTCCCTGGAGCGGGGGGGCCCCACACCGGGGAGCTGTTTTTT.

In DNA form, the CDR3 reads TGTGCCAGCGGGGCTTTCGGGGCGATCGAAAATGAAAAACTGTTTTTT. It codes for CASGAFGAIENEKLFF. The chain carries TRBV27 and TRBJ1-4; TRBD1 might be the D (5 bases). V lost 8 bases, J lost 5 bases, and 21 bases lay in between. This CDR3 comprises 16 residues. Germline assignment: CDR1 MNHEY and CDR2 SMNVEV (reference sequence).

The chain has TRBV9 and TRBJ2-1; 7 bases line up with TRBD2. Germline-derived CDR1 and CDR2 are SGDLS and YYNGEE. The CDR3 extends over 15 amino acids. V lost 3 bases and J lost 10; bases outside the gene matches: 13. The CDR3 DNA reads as TGTGCCAGCAGCGGGAGCGGGAAGTCCCAGGTCGAGCAGTTCTTC. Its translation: CASSGSGKSQVEQFF.

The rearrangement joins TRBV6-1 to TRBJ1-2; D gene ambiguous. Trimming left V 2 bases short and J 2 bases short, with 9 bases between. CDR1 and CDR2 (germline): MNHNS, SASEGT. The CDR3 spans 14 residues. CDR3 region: CASSETEANYGYTF. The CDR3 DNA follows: TGTGCCAGCAGTGAAACCGAAGCGAACTATGGCTACACCTTC.

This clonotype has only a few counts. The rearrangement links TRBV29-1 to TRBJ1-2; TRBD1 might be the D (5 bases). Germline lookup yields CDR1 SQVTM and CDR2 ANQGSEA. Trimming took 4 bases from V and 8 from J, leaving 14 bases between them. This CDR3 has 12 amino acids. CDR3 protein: CSVVPGRGGYTF. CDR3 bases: TGCAGCGTTGTACCGGGGAGGGGAGGCTACACCTTC.